The 8 T cell receptor beta chains below were found in one sample sequenced in a study of T-cell reconstitution after alpha-beta-depleted transplantation in children. It was with unique molecular identifiers that the TCRbeta library was prepared. TCRdb itself ran the PCR reads through MiXCR, one entry per CDR3 protein. The sample consists of roughly 200,000 distinct CDR3 sequences, roughly 8.1% of them appearing once. Sequenced here: PBMCs, mostly from graft donor cells, sampled 360 days after TCRalphabeta/CD19-depleted stem cell transplant. These receptors were collected from a male patient between 2 and 10 years old who had a stem cell transplant for acute myeloid leukemia, so the T cells may come from the graft donor.

This rearrangement joins TRBV5-1 to TRBJ2-5, with 7 nucleotides matching TRBD2. J gave up 2 bases and V 5 bases, and 6 bases lay outside the gene matches. Looked up from germline, CDR1 is SGHRS and CDR2 is YFSETQ. The CDR3 loop spans 14 amino acids. CDR3 amino acids: CASSWEGGQETQYF. CDR3 nucleotides: TGCGCCAGCAGTTGGGAGGGCGGTCAAGAGACCCAGTACTTC.

This chain connects TRBV11-2 to TRBJ2-1; either TRBD1 or TRBD2 may fit D (5 bases each). The CDR3 totals 13 residues. Trimming took 5 bases from V and 7 from J, leaving 12 bases between them. Germline values: CDR1 SGHAT, CDR2 FQNNGV. The CDR3 sequence is CASSQGPTNEQFF. The CDR3 bases are TGTGCCAGCAGCCAGGGACCGACTAATGAGCAGTTCTTC.

The V and J genes are TRBV20-1 and TRBJ2-1, with TRBD2 identical over 7 bases. V shed 5 bases, J shed 6 bases, and the junction held 13 bases outside the gene matches. There are 15 residues in the CDR3. CDR1 is DFQATT, CDR2 SNEGSKA, per germline (reference sequence). The CDR3 coding sequence is TGCAGTGCTCACTCCTACCCGGGACTATCCAATGAGCAGTTCTTC. The encoded protein is CSAHSYPGLSNEQFF.

This clonotype occurred many times. The V and J genes are TRBV6-5 and TRBJ1-6; perhaps TRBD1 as D (6 bases). Germline assignment: CDR1 MNHEY and CDR2 SVGAGI. Trimming stripped 4 bases from V and 0 bases from J, with 13 bases between. The CDR3 loop spans 17 amino acids. CDR3 bases: TGTGCCAGCAGTTTCCGCAGGGGAAGCTCCTATAATTCACCCCTCCACTTT. Translation: CASSFRRGSSYNSPLHF.

Only a few counts were recorded for this clonotype. The chain employs TRBV5-6 and TRBJ2-3; D remains ambiguous. The V end lost 3 bases, the J end lost 2 bases, and 10 bases lay between the germline ends. The germline V gene encodes CDR1 SGHDT and CDR2 YYEEEE. The length of the CDR3 is 14 residues. The CDR3 DNA reads as TGTGCCAGCAGCTCTACGTCCCACACAGATACGCAGTATTTT. Translating gives CASSSTSHTDTQYF.

The chain uses TRBV6-5 and TRBJ2-1; D might be TRBD1 or TRBD2, each matching 5 bases. Trimming removed 0 bases from V and 4 bases from J, with 13 bases in between. Germline loops: CDR1 MNHEY, CDR2 SVGAGI. The length of the CDR3 is 16 residues. CDR3 DNA: TGTGCCAGCAGTTACTCTGATGAGGGGCCTTACAATGAGCAGTTCTTC. It yields the protein CASSYSDEGPYNEQFF.

This clonotype was observed at least ten times. The CDR3 bases are TGTGCCAGCAGTTACGTACGACAGACTAATGAAAAACTGTTTTTT. Translated: CASSYVRQTNEKLFF. The rearrangement joins TRBV6-5 to TRBJ1-4, with D perhaps matching TRBD1 (5 bases). The V gene's germline CDR1 is MNHEY and CDR2 SVGAGI. CDR3 size: 15 residues. V lost 2 bases and J lost 2, with 9 bases in between.

This clonotype was observed many times. V is TRBV20-1 and J is TRBJ2-7, with 10 bases identical to TRBD1. Germline CDR1 DFQATT, CDR2 SNEGSKA (reference sequence). The CDR3 consists of 13 residues. The V and J ends lost 3 bases and 6 bases, in that order; junction bases with no gene match: 5. DNA of the CDR3: TGCAGTGCTAGGGACAGGGGGTTGTCCGAGCAGTACGTC. The encoded protein is CSARDRGLSEQYV.